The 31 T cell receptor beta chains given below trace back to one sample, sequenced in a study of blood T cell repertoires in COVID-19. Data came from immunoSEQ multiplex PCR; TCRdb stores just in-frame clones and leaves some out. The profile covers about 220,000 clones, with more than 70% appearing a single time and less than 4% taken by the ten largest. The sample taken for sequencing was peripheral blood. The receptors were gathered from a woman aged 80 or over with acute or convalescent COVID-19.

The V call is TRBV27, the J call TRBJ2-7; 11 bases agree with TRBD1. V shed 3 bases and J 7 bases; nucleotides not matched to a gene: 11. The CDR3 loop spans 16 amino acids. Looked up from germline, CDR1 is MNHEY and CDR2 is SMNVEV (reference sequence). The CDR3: CASSLSFGTGGGEQYF. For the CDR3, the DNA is TGTGCCAGCAGTTTGTCCTTCGGGACAGGGGGAGGTGAGCAGTACTTC.

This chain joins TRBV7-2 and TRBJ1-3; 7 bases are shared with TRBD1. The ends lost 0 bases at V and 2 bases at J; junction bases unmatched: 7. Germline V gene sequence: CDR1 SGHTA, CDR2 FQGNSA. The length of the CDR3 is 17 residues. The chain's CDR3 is CASSLASVTGAGNTIYF. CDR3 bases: TGTGCCAGCAGCTTAGCGTCAGTAACAGGGGCTGGAAACACCATATATTTT.

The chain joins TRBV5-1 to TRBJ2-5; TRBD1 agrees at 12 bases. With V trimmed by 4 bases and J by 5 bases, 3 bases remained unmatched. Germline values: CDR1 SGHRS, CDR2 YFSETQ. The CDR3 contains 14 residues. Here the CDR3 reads CASSPGTGGETQYF. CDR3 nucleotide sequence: TGCGCCAGCAGCCCCGGGACAGGGGGCGAGACCCAGTACTTC.

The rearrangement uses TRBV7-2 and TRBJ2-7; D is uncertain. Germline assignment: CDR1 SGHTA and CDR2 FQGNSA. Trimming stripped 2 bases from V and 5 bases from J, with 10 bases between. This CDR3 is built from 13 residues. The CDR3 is CASSLTLKNEQYF. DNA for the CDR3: TGTGCCAGCAGCTTAACCCTAAAGAACGAGCAGTACTTC.

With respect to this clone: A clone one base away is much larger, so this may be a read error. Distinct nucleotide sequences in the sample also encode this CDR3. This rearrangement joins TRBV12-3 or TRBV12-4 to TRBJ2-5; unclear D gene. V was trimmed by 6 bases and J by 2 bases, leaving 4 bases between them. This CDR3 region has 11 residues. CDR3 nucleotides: TGTGCCAGCAGCCTACAAGAGACCCAGTACTTC. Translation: CASSLQETQYF.

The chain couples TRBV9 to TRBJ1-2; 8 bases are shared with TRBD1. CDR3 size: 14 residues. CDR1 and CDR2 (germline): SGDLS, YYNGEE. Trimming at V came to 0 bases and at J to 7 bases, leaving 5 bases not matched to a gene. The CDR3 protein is CASSVDDRGGGYTF. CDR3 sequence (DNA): TGTGCCAGCAGCGTAGATGACAGGGGAGGTGGCTACACCTTC.

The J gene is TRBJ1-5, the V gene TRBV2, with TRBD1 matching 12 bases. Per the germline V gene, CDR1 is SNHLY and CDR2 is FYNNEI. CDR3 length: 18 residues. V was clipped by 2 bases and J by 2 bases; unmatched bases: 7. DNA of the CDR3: TGTGCCAGCAGTGAAAGTCATGGGACAGGGGGCGGCAATCAGCCCCAGCATTTT. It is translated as CASSESHGTGGGNQPQHF.

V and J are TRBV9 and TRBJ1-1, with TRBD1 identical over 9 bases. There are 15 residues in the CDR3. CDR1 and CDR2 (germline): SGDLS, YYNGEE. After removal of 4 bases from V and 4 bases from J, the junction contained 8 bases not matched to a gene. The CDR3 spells CASSLEDRGVTEAFF. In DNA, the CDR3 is TGTGCCAGCAGCTTAGAGGACAGGGGTGTCACTGAAGCTTTCTTT.

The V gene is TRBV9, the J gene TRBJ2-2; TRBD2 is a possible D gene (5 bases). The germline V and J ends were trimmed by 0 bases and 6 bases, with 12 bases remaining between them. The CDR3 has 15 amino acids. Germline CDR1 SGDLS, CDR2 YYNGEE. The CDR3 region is CASSVVSGEAGELFF. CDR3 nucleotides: TGTGCCAGCAGCGTAGTGAGCGGTGAGGCCGGGGAGCTGTTTTTT.

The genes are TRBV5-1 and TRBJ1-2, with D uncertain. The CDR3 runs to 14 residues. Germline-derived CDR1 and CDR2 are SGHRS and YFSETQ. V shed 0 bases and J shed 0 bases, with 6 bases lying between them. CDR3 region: CASSLESANYGYTF. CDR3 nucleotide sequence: TGCGCCAGCAGCTTGGAATCAGCTAACTATGGCTACACCTTC.

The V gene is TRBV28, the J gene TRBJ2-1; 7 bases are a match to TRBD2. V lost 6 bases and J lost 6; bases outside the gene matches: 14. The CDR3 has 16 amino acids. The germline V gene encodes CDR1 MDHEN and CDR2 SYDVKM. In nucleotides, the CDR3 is TGTGCCAGCAGAGCCGGCCGGGGACTATCACCCAATGAGCAGTTCTTC. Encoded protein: CASRAGRGLSPNEQFF.

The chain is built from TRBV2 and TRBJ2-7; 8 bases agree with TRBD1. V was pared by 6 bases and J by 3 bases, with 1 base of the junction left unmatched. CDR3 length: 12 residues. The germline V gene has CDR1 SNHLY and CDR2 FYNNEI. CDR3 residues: CASSGQGYEQYF. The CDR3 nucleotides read TGTGCCAGCAGCGGACAGGGCTACGAGCAGTACTTC.

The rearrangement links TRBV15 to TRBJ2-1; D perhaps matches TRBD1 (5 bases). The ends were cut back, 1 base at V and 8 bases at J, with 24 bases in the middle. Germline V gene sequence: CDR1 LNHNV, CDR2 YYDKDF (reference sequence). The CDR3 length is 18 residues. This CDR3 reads CATSRAPGRVGFVDEQFF. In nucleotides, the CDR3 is TGTGCCACCAGCAGAGCCCCCGGCAGGGTAGGTTTCGTGGATGAGCAGTTCTTC.

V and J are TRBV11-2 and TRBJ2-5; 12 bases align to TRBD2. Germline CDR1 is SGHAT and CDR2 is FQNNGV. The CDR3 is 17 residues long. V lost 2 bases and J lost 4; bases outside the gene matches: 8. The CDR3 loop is CASSLPKLAGGGETQYF. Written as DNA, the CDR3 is TGTGCCAGCAGCTTACCCAAACTAGCGGGGGGAGGAGAGACCCAGTACTTC.

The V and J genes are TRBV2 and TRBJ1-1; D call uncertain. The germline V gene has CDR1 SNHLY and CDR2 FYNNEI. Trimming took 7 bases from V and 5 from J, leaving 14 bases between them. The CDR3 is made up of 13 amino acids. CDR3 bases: TGTGCCAGCAAATTAGACACGGGGACTGAAGCTTTCTTT. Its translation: CASKLDTGTEAFF.

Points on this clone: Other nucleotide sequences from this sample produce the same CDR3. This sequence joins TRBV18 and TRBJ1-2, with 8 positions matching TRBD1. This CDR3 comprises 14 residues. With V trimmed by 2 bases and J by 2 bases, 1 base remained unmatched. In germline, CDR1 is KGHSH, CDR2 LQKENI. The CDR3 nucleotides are TGTGCCAGCTCACCAGGACAGGGAAACTATGGCTACACCTTC. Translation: CASSPGQGNYGYTF.

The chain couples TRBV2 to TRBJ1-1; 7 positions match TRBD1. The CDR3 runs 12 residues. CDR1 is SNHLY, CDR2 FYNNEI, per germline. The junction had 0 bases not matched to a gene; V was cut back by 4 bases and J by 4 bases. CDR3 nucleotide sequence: TGTGCCAGCAGTGCAGGGGGCACTGAAGCTTTCTTT. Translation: CASSAGGTEAFF. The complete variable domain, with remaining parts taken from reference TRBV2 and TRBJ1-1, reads EPEVTQTPSHQVTQMGQEVILRCVPISNHLYFYWYRQILGQKVEFLVSFYNNEISEKSEIFDDQFSVERPDGSNFTLKIRSTKLEDSAMYFCASSAGGTEAFFGQGTRLTVV.

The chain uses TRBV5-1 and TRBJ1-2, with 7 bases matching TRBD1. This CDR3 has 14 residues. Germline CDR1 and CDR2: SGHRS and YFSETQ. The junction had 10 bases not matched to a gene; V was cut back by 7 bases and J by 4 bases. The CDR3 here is CASGGGQAPYGYTF. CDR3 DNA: TGCGCCAGCGGTGGAGGACAGGCCCCCTATGGCTACACCTTC.

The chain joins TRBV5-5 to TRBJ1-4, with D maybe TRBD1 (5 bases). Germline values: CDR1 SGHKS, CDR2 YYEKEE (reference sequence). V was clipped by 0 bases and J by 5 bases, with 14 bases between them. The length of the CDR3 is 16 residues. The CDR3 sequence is CASSLAVQGGNEKLFF. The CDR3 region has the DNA TGTGCCAGCAGCTTGGCGGTGCAGGGAGGGAATGAAAAACTGTTTTTT. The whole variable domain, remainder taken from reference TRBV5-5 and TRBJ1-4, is DAGVTQSPTHLIKTRGQQVTLRCSPISGHKSVSWYQQVLGQGPQFIFQYYEKEERGRGNFPDRFSARQFPNYSSELNVNALLLGDSALYLCASSLAVQGGNEKLFFGSGTQLSVL.

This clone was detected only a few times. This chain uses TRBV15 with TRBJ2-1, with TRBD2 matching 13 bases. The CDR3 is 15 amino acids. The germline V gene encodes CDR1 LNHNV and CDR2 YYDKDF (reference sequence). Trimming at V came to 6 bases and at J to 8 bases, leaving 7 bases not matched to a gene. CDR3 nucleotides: TGTGCCACCAGTTCGAGGGGACTAGCGGGGTATGAGCAGTTCTTC. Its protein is CATSSRGLAGYEQFF. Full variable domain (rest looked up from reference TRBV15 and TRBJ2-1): DAMVIQNPRYQVTQFGKPVTLSCSQTLNHNVMYWYQQKSSQAPKLLFHYYDKDFNNEADTPDNFQSRRPNTSFCFLDIRSPGLGDTAMYLCATSSRGLAGYEQFFGPGTRLTVL.

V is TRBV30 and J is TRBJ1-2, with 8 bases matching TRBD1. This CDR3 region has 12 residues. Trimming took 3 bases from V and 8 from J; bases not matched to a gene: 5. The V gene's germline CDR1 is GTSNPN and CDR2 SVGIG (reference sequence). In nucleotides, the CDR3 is TGTGCCTGGAGCGACAGGGGTGAGGGCTACACCTTC. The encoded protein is CAWSDRGEGYTF. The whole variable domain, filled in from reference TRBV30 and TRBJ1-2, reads SQTIHQWPATLVQPVGSPLSLECTVEGTSNPNLYWYRQAAGRGLQLLFYSVGIGQISSEVPQNLSASRPQDRQFILSSKKLLLSDSGFYLCAWSDRGEGYTFGSGTRLTVV.

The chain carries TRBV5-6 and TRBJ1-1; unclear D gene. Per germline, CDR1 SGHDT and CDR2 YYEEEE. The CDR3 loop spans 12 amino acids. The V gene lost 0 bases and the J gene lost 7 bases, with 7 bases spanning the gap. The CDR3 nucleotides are TGTGCCAGCAGCTTGGTGTCAAATGAAGCTTTCTTT. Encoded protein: CASSLVSNEAFF. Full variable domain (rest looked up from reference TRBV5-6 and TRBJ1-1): DAGVTQSPTHLIKTRGQQVTLRCSPKSGHDTVSWYQQALGQGPQFIFQYYEEEERQRGNFPDRFSGHQFPNYSSELNVNALLLGDSALYLCASSLVSNEAFFGQGTRLTVV.

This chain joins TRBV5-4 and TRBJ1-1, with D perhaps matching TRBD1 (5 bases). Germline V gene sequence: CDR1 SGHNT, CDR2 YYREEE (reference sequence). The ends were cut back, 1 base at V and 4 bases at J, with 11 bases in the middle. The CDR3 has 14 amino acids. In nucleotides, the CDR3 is TGTGCCAGCAGCTTGCGGGGGTTGGGCACTGAAGCTTTCTTT. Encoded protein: CASSLRGLGTEAFF.

CDR3 region: CASSPTSSPDTQYF. The DNA for the CDR3 is TGTGCCAGCTCACCAACTAGCTCTCCAGATACGCAGTATTTT. The chain has TRBV18 and TRBJ2-3, with a weak D call TRBD2 (6 bases). Germline values: CDR1 KGHSH, CDR2 LQKENI. V dropped 2 bases and J dropped 4 bases, with 10 bases sitting between them. The CDR3 is 14 amino acids.

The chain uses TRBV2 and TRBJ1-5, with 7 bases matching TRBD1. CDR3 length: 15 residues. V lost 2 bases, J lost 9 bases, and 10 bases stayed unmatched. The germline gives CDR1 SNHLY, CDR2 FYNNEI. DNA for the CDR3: TGTGCCAGCAGTGAAACCCCGACAGGGAGTGGGCCCCAGCATTTT. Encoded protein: CASSETPTGSGPQHF.

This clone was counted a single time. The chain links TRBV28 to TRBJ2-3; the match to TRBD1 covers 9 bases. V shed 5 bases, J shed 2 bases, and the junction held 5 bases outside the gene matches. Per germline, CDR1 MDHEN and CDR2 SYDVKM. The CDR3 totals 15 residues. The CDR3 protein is CASSTTGGNTDTQYF. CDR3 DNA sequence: TGTGCCAGCAGTACGACAGGGGGGAACACAGATACGCAGTATTTT.

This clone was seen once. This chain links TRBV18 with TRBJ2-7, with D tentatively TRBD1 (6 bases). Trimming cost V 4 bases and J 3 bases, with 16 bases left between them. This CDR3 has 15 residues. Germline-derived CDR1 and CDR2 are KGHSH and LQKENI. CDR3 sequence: CASSLTRQDFYEQYF. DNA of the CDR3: TGTGCCAGCTCACTAACTAGACAGGATTTCTACGAGCAGTACTTC.

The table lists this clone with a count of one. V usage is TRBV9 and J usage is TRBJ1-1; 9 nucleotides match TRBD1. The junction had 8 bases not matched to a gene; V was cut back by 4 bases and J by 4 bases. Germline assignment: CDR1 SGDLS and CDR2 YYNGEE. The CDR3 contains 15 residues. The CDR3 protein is CASSFLETGGTEAFF. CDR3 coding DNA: TGTGCCAGCAGCTTCCTTGAGACAGGGGGCACTGAAGCTTTCTTT.

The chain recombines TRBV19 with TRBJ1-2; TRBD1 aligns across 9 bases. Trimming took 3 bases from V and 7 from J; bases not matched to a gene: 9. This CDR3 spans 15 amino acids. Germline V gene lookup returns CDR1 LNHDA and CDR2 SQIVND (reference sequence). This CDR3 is CASSIGPGQGSGYTF. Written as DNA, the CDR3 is TGTGCCAGTAGTATTGGACCGGGACAGGGAAGTGGCTACACCTTC.

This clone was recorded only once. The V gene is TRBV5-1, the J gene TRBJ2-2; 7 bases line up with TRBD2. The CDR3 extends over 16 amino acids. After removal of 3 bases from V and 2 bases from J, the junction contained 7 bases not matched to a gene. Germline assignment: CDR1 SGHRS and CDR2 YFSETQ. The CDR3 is CASSSSGGVNTGELFF. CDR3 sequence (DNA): TGCGCCAGCAGCTCCAGTGGGGGGGTAAACACCGGGGAGCTGTTTTTT.

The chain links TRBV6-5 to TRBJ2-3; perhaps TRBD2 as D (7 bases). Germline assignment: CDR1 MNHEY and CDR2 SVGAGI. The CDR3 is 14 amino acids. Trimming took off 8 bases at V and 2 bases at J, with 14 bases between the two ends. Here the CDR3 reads CASVTGGLTDTQYF. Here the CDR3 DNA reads TGTGCCAGCGTCACGGGGGGCCTCACAGATACGCAGTATTTT.